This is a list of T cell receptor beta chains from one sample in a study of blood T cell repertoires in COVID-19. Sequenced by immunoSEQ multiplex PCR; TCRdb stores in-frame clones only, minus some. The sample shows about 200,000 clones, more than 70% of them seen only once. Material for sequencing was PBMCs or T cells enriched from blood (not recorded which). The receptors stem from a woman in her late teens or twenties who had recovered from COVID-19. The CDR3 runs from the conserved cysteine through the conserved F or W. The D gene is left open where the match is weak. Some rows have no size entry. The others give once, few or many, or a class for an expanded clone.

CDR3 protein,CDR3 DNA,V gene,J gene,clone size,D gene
CASSQAVGPEKLFF,TGCGCCAGCAGCCAAGCAGTGGGCCCCGAAAAACTGTTTTTT,TRBV4-1,TRBJ1-4,-,-
CAWTGGNGYTF,TGTGCCTGGACAGGGGGCAATGGCTACACCTTC,TRBV30,TRBJ1-2,few,TRBD1
CATSQTSRYGYTF,TGTGCCACCAGCCAGACAAGTCGCTATGGCTACACCTTC,TRBV24-1,TRBJ1-2,-,-
CASSDRGYTEAFF,TGCGCCAGCAGCGACAGGGGATACACTGAAGCTTTCTTT,TRBV5-1,TRBJ1-1,-,TRBD1
CASSAGGNQPQHF,TGTGCCAGCTCAGCAGGCGGCAATCAGCCCCAGCATTTT,TRBV18,TRBJ1-5,-,-
CASGLGDTLNTEAFF,TGTGCTAGTGGTTTAGGGGACACCTTGAACACTGAAGCTTTCTTT,TRBV12-5,TRBJ1-1,-,-
CSASDFRGQETQYF,TGCAGTGCTAGTGATTTCCGGGGCCAAGAGACCCAGTACTTC,TRBV20-1,TRBJ2-5,-,-
CASSLETGGLNEQFF,TGTGCCAGCAGCTTGGAAACAGGGGGCCTAAATGAGCAGTTCTTC,TRBV5-4,TRBJ2-1,-,TRBD1
CATTGQSNTEAFF,TGTGCCACCACGGGACAGTCCAACACTGAAGCTTTCTTT,TRBV24-1,TRBJ1-1,-,TRBD1
CASSPGRETGASKGNIQYF,TGTGCCAGCTCACCCGGGCGGGAAACAGGTGCGTCGAAGGGAAACATTCAGTACTTC,TRBV18,TRBJ2-4,-,-
CASSLDQDNEQFF,TGTGCCAGCAGTTTAGATCAGGACAATGAGCAGTTCTTC,TRBV28,TRBJ2-1,-,-
CASSDTSNQPQHF,TGTGCCAGCAGTGACACAAGCAATCAGCCCCAGCATTTT,TRBV6-1,TRBJ1-5,-,-
CASSPAGGETQYF,TGTGCCAGCAGCCCCGCCGGCGGGGAGACCCAGTACTTC,TRBV12-3/TRBV12-4,TRBJ2-5,-,-
CASSRALAGYEQYF,TGTGCCAGCAGCCGGGCCCTCGCGGGATACGAGCAGTACTTC,TRBV27,TRBJ2-7,-,-
CASSSGGGYGYTF,TGTGCCAGCAGCTCAGGGGGCGGCTATGGCTACACCTTC,TRBV27,TRBJ1-2,-,TRBD1
CASMGRAYSNQPQHF,TGTGCCAGTATGGGCAGGGCATATAGCAATCAGCCCCAGCATTTT,TRBV19,TRBJ1-5,-,-
CASRENKAFF,TGTGCCAGCAGGGAAAACAAAGCTTTCTTT,TRBV2,TRBJ1-1,-,-
CASSPRIWGDSYEQYF,TGCGCCAGCAGCCCTCGAATATGGGGCGATTCCTACGAGCAGTACTTC,TRBV5-1,TRBJ2-7,few,-
CASSGWLGRGGETQYF,TGTGCCAGCAGTGGTTGGTTGGGGAGGGGGGGAGAGACCCAGTACTTC,TRBV2,TRBJ2-5,-,-
CASSPQGYGYTF,TGTGCCAGCAGTCCCCAGGGCTATGGCTACACCTTC,TRBV27,TRBJ1-2,-,-
CASSAGANSNQPQHF,TGCGCCAGCAGCGCGGGGGCGAATAGCAATCAGCCCCAGCATTTT,TRBV5-1,TRBJ1-5,-,-
CASSLAVGYNEQFF,TGCGCCAGCAGCTTGGCGGTTGGTTACAATGAGCAGTTCTTC,TRBV5-1,TRBJ2-1,-,-
CASSFGQGVGYTF,TGTGCCAGCAGCTTCGGACAGGGAGTTGGCTACACCTTC,TRBV5-6,TRBJ1-2,once,TRBD1
CASSLSGEGEQYF,TGTGCCAGCAGCTTATCGGGGGAGGGCGAGCAGTACTTC,TRBV7-2,TRBJ2-7,-,TRBD2
CASSAPTWQSGNTIYF,TGTGCCAGCAGCGCCCCGACTTGGCAATCTGGAAACACCATATATTTT,TRBV9,TRBJ1-3,-,-
CASSLDRGSAGNTIYF,TGTGCCAGCAGCTTGGACAGGGGTTCTGCTGGAAACACCATATATTTT,TRBV7-9,TRBJ1-3,-,TRBD1
CASSPPGMGHTGELFF,TGTGCCAGCAGCCCTCCGGGAATGGGCCACACCGGGGAGCTGTTTTTT,TRBV14,TRBJ2-2,-,-
CASSQVLPSTDTQYF,TGCGCCAGCAGCCAAGTACTGCCTAGCACAGATACGCAGTATTTT,TRBV4-1,TRBJ2-3,once,-
CASSLQGVGDTQYF,TGTGCCAGCAGTCTCCAGGGTGTGGGAGATACGCAGTATTTT,TRBV28,TRBJ2-3,once,-
CASSLAGRFGYEQYF,TGCGCCAGCAGCTTGGCCGGCAGGTTTGGCTACGAGCAGTACTTC,TRBV5-1,TRBJ2-7,-,-
CASSFSLSAGGSYNEQFF,TGTGCCAGCAGTTTTAGTTTGTCAGCGGGGGGGTCCTACAATGAGCAGTTCTTC,TRBV27,TRBJ2-1,-,TRBD2
CASSFGGRTEAFF,TGTGCCAGCAGCTTCGGAGGGAGGACTGAAGCTTTCTTT,TRBV7-9,TRBJ1-1,-,-
CASSFGQGAFF,TGTGCCAGCAGTTTCGGACAGGGGGCTTTCTTT,TRBV12-3/TRBV12-4,TRBJ1-1,-,TRBD1
CASSRNSPLHF,TGTGCCAGCAGCCGTAATTCACCCCTCCACTTT,TRBV11-2,TRBJ1-6,-,-
CASSLEGRENSPLHF,TGTGCCAGCAGCTTGGAGGGGAGGGAGAATTCACCCCTCCACTTT,TRBV5-6,TRBJ1-6,once,-
CAWSGREVGNTIYF,TGTGCCTGGAGTGGAAGGGAGGTTGGAAACACCATATATTTT,TRBV30,TRBJ1-3,-,-
CASRPDPSADYEQYF,TGTGCCAGCAGGCCGGACCCGTCAGCGGACTACGAGCAGTACTTC,TRBV6-5,TRBJ2-7,-,-
CASSLHSTGNQPQHF,TGTGCCAGCAGCTTGCATTCGACAGGGAACCAGCCCCAGCATTTT,TRBV5-6,TRBJ1-5,-,TRBD1
CASSLGWGGTEAFF,TGTGCCAGCAGCTTGGGATGGGGAGGCACTGAAGCTTTCTTT,TRBV5-6,TRBJ1-1,-,-